This T cell receptor (beta chain) was identified in a study of T cells in Graves' hyperthyroidism and ophthalmopathy. In making diagnoses, clinical symptoms, serum thyroxine and TRAb, thyroid ultrasound and orbital computed tomography were all used. The PBMCs were sourced from fresh peripheral blood (approximately 10 ml). The CDR3 loop spans 15 amino acids. Germline loops: CDR1 DFQATT, CDR2 SNEGSKA (reference sequence). V was shortened by 5 bases and J by 2 bases, with 16 bases between the two germline ends. Amplified TCR beta CDR3 regions came from RNA transcripts. In the first-round RT-PCR of the TCR CDR3, the HTBI primer set was used. TCRdb called the multiplex PCR reads again in MiXCR, with one record for every CDR3 protein. The table records under 600,000 distinct CDR3 sequences, 16% of them present only once.

The sequence was obtained from a woman aged 40 to 50 with Graves' ophthalmopathy. This chain links TRBV20-1 with TRBJ2-1, with D unclear. Sequenced: blood. Here the CDR3 DNA reads TGCAGTGCTCCTGCCAGCCGAGGCCCCTACAATGAGCAGTTCTTC. This translates into CSAPASRGPYNEQFF.